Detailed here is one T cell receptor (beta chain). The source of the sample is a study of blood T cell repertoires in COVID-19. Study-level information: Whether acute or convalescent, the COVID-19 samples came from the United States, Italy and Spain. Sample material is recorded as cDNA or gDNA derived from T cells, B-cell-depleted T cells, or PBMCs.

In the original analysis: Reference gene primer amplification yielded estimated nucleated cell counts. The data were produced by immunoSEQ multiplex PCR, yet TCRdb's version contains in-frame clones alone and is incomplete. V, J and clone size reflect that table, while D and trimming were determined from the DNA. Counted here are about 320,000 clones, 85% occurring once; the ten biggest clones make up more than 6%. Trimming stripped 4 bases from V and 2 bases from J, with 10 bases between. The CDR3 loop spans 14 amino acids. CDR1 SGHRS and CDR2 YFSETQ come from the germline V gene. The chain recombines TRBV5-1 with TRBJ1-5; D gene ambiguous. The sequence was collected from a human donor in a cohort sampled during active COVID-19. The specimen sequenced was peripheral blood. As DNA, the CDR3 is TGCGCCAGCAGCCCCGAGGGTGGCAATCAGCCCCAGCATTTT. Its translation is CASSPEGGNQPQHF.